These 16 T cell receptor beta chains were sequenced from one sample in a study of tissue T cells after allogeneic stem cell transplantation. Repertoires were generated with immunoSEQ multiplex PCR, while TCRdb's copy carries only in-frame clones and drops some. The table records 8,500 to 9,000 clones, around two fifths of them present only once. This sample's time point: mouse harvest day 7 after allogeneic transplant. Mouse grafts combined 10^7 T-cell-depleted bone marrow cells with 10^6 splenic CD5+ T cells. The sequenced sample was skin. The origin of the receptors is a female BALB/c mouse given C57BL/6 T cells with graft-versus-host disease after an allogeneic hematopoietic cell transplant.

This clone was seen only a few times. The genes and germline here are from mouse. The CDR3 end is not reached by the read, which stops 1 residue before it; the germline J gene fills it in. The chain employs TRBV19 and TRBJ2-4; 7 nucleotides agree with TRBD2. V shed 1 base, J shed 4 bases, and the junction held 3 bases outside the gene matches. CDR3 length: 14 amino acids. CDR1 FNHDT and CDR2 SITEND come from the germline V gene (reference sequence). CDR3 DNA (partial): TGTGCCAGCAGTATATGGGGACTGAAAAACACCTTGTAC. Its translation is CASSIWGLKNTLY. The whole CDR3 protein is CASSIWGLKNTLYF.

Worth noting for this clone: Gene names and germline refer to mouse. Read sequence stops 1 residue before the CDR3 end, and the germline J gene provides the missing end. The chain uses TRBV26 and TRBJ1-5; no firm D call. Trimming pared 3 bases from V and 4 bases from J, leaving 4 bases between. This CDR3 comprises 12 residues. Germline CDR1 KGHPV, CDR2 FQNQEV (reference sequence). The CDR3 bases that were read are TGTGCCAGCAGTCTACAGAACCAGGCTCCGCTT. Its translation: CASSLQNQAPL. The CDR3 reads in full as CASSLQNQAPLF.

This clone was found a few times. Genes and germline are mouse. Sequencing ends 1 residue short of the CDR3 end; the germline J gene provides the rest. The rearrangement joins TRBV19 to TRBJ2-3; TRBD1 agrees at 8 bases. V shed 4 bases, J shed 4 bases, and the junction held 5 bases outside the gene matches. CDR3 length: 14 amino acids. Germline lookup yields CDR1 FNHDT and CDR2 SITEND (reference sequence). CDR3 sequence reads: CASSPGGAPETLYF. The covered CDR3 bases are TGTGCCAGCAGTCCAGGGGGCGCACCAGAAACGCTGTAT.

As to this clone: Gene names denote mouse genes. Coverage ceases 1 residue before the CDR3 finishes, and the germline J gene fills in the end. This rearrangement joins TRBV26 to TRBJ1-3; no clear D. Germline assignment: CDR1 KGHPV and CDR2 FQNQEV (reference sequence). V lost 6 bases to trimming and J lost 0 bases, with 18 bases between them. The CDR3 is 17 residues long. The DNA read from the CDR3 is TGTGCCAGCAGCCAGTCTGGTTGGAGGAATTCTGGAAATACGCTCTAT. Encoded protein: CASSQSGWRNSGNTLY. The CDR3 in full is CASSQSGWRNSGNTLYF.

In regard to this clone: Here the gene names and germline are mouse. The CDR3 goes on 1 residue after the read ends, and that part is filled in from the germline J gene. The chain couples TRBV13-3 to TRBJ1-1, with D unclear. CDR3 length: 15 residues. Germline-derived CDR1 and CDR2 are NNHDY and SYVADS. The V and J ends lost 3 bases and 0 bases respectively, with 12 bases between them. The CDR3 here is CASSGRGGSNTEVFF. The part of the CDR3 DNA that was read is TGTGCCAGCAGTGGCCGTGGAGGGTCAAACACAGAAGTCTTC.

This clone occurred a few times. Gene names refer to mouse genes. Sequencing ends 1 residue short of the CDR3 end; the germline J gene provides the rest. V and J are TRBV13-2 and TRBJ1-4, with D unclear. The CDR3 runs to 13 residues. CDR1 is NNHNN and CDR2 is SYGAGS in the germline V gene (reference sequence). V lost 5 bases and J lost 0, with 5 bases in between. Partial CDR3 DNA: TGTGCCAGCGGACAAATTTCCAACGAAAGATTATTT. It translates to CASGQISNERLF. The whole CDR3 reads CASGQISNERLFF.

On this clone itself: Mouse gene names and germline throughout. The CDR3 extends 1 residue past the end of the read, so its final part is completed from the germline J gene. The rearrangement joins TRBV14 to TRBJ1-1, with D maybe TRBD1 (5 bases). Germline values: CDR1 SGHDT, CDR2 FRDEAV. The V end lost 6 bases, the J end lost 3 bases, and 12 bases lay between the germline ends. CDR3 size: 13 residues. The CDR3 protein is CASIDSRDTEVFF. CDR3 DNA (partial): TGTGCCAGCATTGACAGCCGCGACACAGAAGTCTTC.

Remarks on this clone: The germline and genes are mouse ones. Partial CDR3 DNA: TGTGCCAGCACTCCGACAGGGACCAACGAAAGATTATTT. Translated: CASTPTGTNERLF. Given in full, the CDR3 is CASTPTGTNERLFF. V is TRBV26 and J is TRBJ1-4; TRBD1 matches 7 bases. The read terminates 1 residue ahead of where the CDR3 ends, so the germline J gene completes it. CDR1 is KGHPV and CDR2 is FQNQEV in the germline V gene (reference sequence). The junction had 5 bases not matched to a gene; V was cut back by 7 bases and J by 3 bases. CDR3 length: 14 amino acids.

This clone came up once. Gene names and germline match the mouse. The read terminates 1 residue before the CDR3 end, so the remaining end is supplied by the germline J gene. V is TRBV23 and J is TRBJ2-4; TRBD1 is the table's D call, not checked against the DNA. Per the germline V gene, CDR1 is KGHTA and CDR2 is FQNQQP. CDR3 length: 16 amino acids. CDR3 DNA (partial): TGCTCCAGCAGTCAACTGACAGGGGTCGGTCAAAACACCTTGTAC. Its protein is CSSSQLTGVGQNTLY. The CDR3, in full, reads CSSSQLTGVGQNTLYF.

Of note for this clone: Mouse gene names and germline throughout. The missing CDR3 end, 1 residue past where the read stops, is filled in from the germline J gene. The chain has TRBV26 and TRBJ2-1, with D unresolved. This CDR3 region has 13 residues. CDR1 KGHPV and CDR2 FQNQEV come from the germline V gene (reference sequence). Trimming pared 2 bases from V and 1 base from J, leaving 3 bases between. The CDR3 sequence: CASSLPNYAEQFF. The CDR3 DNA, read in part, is TGTGCCAGCAGTCTGCCAAACTATGCTGAGCAGTTC.

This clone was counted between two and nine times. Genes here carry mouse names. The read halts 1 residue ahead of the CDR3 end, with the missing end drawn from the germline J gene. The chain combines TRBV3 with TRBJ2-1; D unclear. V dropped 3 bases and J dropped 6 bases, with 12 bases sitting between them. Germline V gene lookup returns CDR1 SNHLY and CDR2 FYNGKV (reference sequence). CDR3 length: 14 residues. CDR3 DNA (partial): TGTGCCAGCAGCTTCTTTCGGGAAGGTGCTGAGCAGTTC. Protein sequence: CASSFFREGAEQF. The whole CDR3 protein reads CASSFFREGAEQFF.

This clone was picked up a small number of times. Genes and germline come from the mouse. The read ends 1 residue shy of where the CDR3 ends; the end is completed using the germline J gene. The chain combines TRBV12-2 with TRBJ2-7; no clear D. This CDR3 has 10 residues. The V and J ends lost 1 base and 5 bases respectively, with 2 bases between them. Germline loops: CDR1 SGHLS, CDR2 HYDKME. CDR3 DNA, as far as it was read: TGTGCCAGCTCTCTTGATGAACAGTAC. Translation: CASSLDEQY. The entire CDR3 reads CASSLDEQYF. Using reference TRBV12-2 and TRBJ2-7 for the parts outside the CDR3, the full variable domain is NSGVVQSPRYIIKGKGERSILKCIPISGHLSVAWYQQTQGQELKFFIQHYDKMERDKGNLPSRFSVQQFDDYHSEMNMSALELEDSAVYFCASSLDEQYFGPGTRLTVL.

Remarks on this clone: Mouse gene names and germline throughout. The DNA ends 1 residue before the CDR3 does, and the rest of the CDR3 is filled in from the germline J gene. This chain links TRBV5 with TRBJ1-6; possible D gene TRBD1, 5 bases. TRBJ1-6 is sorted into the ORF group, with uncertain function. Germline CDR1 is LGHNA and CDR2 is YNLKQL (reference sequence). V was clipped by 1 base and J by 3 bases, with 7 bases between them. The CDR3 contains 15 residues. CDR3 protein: CASSQAGNYNSPLYF. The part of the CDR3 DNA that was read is TGTGCCAGCAGCCAAGCAGGGAACTATAATTCGCCCCTCTAC.

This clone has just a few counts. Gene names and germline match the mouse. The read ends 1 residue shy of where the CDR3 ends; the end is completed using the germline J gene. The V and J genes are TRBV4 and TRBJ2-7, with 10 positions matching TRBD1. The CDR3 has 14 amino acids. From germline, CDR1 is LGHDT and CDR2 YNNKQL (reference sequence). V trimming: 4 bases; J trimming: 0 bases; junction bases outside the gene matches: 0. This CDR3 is CASSWTGGSYEQYF. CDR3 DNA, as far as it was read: TGTGCCAGCAGCTGGACAGGGGGCTCCTATGAACAGTAC.

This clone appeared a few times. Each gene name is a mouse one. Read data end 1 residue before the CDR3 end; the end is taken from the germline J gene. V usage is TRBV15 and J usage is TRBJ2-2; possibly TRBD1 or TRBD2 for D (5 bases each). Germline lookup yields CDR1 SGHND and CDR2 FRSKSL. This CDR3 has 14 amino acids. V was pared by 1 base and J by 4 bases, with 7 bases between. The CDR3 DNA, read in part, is TGTGCCAGCAGTTTAGGGGGGAGCACCGGGCAGCTCTAC. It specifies CASSLGGSTGQLY. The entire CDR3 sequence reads CASSLGGSTGQLYF.

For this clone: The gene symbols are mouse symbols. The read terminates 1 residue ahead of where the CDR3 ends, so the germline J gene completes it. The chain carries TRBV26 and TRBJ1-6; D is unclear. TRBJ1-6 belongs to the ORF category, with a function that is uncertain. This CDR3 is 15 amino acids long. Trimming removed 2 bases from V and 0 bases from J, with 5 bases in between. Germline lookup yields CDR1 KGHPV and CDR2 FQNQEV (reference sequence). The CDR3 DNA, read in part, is TGTGCCAGCAGTCTGGAAAATTCCTATAATTCGCCCCTCTAC. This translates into CASSLENSYNSPLY. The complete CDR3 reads CASSLENSYNSPLYF.